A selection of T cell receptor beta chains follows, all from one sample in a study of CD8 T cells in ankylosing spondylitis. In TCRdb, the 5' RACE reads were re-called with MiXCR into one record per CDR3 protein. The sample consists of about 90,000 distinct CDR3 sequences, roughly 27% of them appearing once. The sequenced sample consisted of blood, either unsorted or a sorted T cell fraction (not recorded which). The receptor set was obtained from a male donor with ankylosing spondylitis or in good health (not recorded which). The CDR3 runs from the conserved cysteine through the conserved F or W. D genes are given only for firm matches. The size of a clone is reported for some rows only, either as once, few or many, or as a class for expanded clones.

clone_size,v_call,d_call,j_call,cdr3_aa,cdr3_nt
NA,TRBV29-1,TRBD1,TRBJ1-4,CSVREGGAGEKLFF,TGCAGCGTTAGGGAAGGGGGCGCGGGCGAAAAACTGTTTTTT
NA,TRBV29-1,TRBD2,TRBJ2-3,CSATSGTDTQYF,TGCAGCGCGACTAGCGGGACAGATACGCAGTATTTT
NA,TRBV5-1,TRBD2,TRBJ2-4,CASSLLAGRFTKNIQYF,TGCGCCAGCAGCTTACTAGCGGGTCGGTTTACCAAAAACATTCAGTACTTC
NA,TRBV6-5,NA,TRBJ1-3,CASSYSSWRSVRNTIYF,TGTGCCAGCAGTTACTCGAGTTGGCGGTCGGTACGAAACACCATATATTTT
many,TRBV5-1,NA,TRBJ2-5,CASSLDLLRETQYF,TGCGCCAGCAGCTTGGATCTCCTCCGGGAGACCCAGTACTTC
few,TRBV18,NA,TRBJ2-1,CASSPTGTSYNEQFF,TGTGCCAGCTCACCAACAGGAACCTCCTACAATGAGCAGTTCTTC
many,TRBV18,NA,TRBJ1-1,CASSRPQGGDTEAFF,TGTGCCAGCTCACGCCCACAGGGTGGAGACACTGAAGCTTTCTTT
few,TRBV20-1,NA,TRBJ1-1,CSASSSALVAEAFF,TGCAGTGCTAGTTCGTCAGCCCTCGTGGCTGAAGCTTTCTTT
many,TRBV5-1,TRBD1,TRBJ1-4,CASSIGQGAPWNEKLFF,TGCGCCAGCAGCATCGGACAGGGCGCGCCCTGGAATGAAAAACTGTTTTTT
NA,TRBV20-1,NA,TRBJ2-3,CSARDVSGIATDTQYF,TGCAGTGCTAGAGATGTTTCGGGGATTGCGACAGATACGCAGTATTTT
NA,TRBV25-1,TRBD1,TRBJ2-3,CASSEQGTGTDTQYF,TGTGCCAGCAGTGAACAAGGGACAGGGACAGATACGCAGTATTTT
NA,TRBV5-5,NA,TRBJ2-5,CASSLAPKFRGQETQYF,TGTGCCAGCAGCTTGGCCCCCAAGTTCCGGGGCCAAGAGACCCAGTACTTC
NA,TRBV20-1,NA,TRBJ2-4,CSHLILAKNIQYF,TGCAGCCACTTGATATTAGCCAAAAACATTCAGTACTTC
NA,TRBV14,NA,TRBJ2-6,CASSPALGGANVLTF,TGTGCCAGCAGCCCCGCCCTCGGTGGGGCCAACGTCCTGACTTTC
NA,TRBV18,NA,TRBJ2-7,CASSPPTGPYEQYF,TGTGCCAGCTCACCACCGACCGGGCCCTACGAGCAGTACTTC
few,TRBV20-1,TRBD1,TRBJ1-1,CSAREGTGVTEAFF,TGCAGTGCTAGAGAAGGGACAGGGGTCACTGAAGCTTTCTTT
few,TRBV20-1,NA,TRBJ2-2,CSARSGGIAGELFF,TGCAGTGCTAGGTCCGGAGGGATCGCCGGGGAGCTGTTTTTT
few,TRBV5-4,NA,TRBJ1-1,CASSFRNQNTEAFF,TGTGCCAGCAGCTTTCGCAATCAGAACACTGAAGCTTTCTTT
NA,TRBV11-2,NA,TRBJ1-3,CASSFGAPSGNTIYF,TGTGCCAGCAGCTTTGGGGCCCCCTCTGGAAACACCATATATTTT
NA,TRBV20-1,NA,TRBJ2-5,CSASRAGPQETQYF,TGCAGTGCTAGTCGGGCGGGACCTCAAGAGACCCAGTACTTC
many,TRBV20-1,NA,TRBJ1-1,CSASSGIVPEAFF,TGCAGTGCTAGCTCGGGGATTGTCCCTGAAGCTTTCTTT
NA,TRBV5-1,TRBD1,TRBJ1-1,CASSKLDRGQGTEAFF,TGCGCCAGCAGCAAATTAGACAGGGGGCAAGGAACTGAAGCTTTCTTT
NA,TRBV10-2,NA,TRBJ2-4,CASSRGARDIQYF,TGCGCCAGCAGTAGGGGAGCCCGGGACATTCAGTACTTC
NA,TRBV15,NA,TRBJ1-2,CATSRVQGLGNYGYTF,TGTGCCACCAGCAGAGTCCAGGGGTTGGGGAACTATGGCTACACCTTC
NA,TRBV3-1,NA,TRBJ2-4,CARGVAKNIQYF,TGTGCAAGAGGGGTAGCCAAAAACATTCAGTACTTC
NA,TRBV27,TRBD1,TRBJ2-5,CASSYSTGGAQTQYF,TGTGCCAGCAGCTATAGCACAGGGGGCGCGCAGACCCAGTACTTC
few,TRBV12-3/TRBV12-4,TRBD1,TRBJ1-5,CASSPPGQGFQPQHF,TGTGCCAGCAGTCCCCCGGGACAGGGGTTTCAGCCCCAGCATTTT
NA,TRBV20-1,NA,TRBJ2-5,CSARDGLGGQETQYF,TGCAGTGCTAGAGATGGGCTAGGCGGCCAAGAGACCCAGTACTTC
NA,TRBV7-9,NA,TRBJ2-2,CASSNQRVGNTGELFF,TGTGCCAGCAGCAACCAGAGGGTGGGGAACACCGGGGAGCTGTTTTTT
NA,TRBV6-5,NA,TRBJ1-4,CASSYGGENEKLFF,TGTGCCAGCAGTTACGGGGGAGAAAATGAAAAACTGTTTTTT
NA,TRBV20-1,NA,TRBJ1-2,CSAGGDYYGYTF,TGCAGTGCGGGAGGGGACTACTATGGCTACACCTTC
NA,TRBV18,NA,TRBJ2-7,CASSPPAGRMVNEQYF,TGTGCCAGCTCACCACCGGCAGGGAGAATGGTTAACGAGCAGTACTTC
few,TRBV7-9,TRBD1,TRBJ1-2,CASSPPSDRVYGYTF,TGTGCCAGCAGCCCCCCCTCCGACAGGGTGTATGGCTACACCTTC
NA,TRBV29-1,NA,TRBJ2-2,CSVARRQYTGELFF,TGCAGCGTTGCCAGGAGACAGTACACCGGGGAGCTGTTTTTT
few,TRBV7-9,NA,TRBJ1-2,CASSLAGGTYGYTF,TGTGCCAGCAGCTTAGCAGGAGGGACCTATGGCTACACCTTC
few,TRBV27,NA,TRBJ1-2,CASSYGSGYGYTF,TGTGCCAGCAGTTATGGCTCAGGTTATGGCTACACCTTC
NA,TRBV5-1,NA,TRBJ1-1,CASSLIDQDTEAFF,TGCGCCAGCAGCCTTATCGACCAGGACACTGAAGCTTTCTTT
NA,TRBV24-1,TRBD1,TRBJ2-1,CATSDSGQIYNEQFF,TGTGCCACCAGTGATTCGGGACAGATTTACAATGAGCAGTTCTTC
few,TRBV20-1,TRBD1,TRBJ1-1,CSARRQGIAFEAFF,TGCAGTGCTAGAAGACAGGGGATCGCATTTGAAGCTTTCTTT
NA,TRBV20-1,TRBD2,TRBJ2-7,CSGVQRDYEQYF,TGCAGTGGGGTGCAGCGGGACTACGAGCAGTACTTC
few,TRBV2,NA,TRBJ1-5,CASRLGLSNQPQHF,TGTGCCAGCAGGTTGGGCCTGAGCAATCAGCCCCAGCATTTT
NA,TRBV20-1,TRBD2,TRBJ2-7,CSAPLAGGNEQYF,TGCAGTGCTCCCCTAGCGGGAGGTAACGAGCAGTACTTC
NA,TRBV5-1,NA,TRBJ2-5,CASSLVTTGETQYF,TGCGCCAGCAGCTTAGTAACGACGGGGGAGACCCAGTACTTC
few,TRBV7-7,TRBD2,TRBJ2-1,CASSLEPGTSGEQFF,TGTGCTAGCAGCTTAGAACCAGGGACTAGCGGTGAGCAGTTCTTC
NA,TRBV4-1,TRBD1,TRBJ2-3,CASSQPGQNTDTQYF,TGCGCCAGCAGCCAACCGGGACAGAACACAGATACGCAGTATTTT
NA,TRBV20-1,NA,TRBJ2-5,CSAGGSRQETQYF,TGCAGTGCTGGGGGGAGCAGGCAAGAGACCCAGTACTTC
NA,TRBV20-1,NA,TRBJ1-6,CSARGADSPLHF,TGCAGTGCTAGAGGGGCTGATTCACCCCTCCACTTT
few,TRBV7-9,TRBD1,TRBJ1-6,CASRLTGEVSPLHF,TGTGCCAGCAGACTGACAGGGGAGGTGTCACCCCTCCACTTT
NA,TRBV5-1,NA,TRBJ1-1,CASSRGRPRGGNTEAFF,TGCGCCAGCAGCCGGGGACGGCCCCGAGGTGGGAACACTGAAGCTTTCTTT
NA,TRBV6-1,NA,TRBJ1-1,CASSVRRQLTEAFF,TGTGCCAGCAGTGTTAGGAGGCAGCTCACTGAAGCTTTCTTT
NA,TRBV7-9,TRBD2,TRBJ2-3,CASSILAGGNPDTQYF,TGTGCCAGCAGCATATTAGCGGGAGGTAATCCAGATACGCAGTATTTT
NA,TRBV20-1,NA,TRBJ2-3,CSAVPGVSDTQYF,TGCAGTGCTGTCCCTGGAGTCTCAGATACGCAGTATTTT
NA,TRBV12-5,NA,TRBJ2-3,CASGLGRTDTQYF,TGTGCTAGTGGTTTGGGCAGAACAGATACGCAGTATTTT
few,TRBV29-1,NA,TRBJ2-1,CSAGKLNEQFF,TGCAGCGCTGGGAAGCTCAATGAGCAGTTCTTC
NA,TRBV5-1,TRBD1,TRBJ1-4,CASSLTGGNEKLFF,TGCGCCAGCAGCTTGACAGGGGGCAATGAAAAACTGTTTTTT